The TCR beta chain under discussion was sequenced for a study of glioma-infiltrating T cells. Using RNA template, CDR3s of TCR alpha and beta were amplified with iRepertoire arm-PCR. MiXCR, run by TCRdb on the multiplex PCR reads, gives a single entry per CDR3 protein. The sample has over 100,000 distinct CDR3 sequences, 20% to 30% seen once. In its sample, this clonotype was seen many times. The clonotype originates from a human donor with low-grade glioma or glioblastoma, undergoing nonglioma brain surgery, or in good health (not recorded which). The sample taken for sequencing was glioma tissue, nonneoplastic brain tissue, or PBMCs (not recorded which).

The CDR3 DNA reads TGCAGCGAAAACAGGGTGGGTGAAGCTTTCTTT. Its translation: CSENRVGEAFF. V gene TRBV29-1 combines with J gene TRBJ1-1, with D possibly TRBD1 on 6 matching bases. V gave up 7 bases and J gave up 7 bases, with 13 bases separating them. The CDR3 is made up of 11 amino acids. Germline CDR1 is SQVTM and CDR2 is ANQGSEA.